The rows below give T cell receptor beta chains drawn from one sample of a study of shared clonotypes between healthy human individuals. The table came from immunoSEQ multiplex PCR; TCRdb's copy has only in-frame clones and leaves some out. Among about 2.2 million clones listed, under 95% were seen once. The sequenced sample consisted of naive CD8+ T cells from PBMCs. Every receptor here comes from a man aged 18-30 years in good health. Some clones in this sample may be carry-over from other donors' samples. Each CDR3 is given with its conserved first and last residue. The D gene is left open where the match is weak. Not all rows give a size; the values are once, few, many and, for expanded clones, a class.

>TRBV19|NA|TRBD1|TRBJ1-2|17
TGTGCCAGTACGAAAAGGCTCTCGGACAGGGGGTCCTATGGCTACACCTTC
CASTKRLSDRGSYGYTF
>TRBV27|once|NA|TRBJ2-1|12
TGTGCCACCGGGCCTTGGGGTCTCGAGCAGTTCTTC
CATGPWGLEQFF
>TRBV29-1|NA|TRBD1|TRBJ1-2|12
TGCAGCGTCGACAGGGTAACCTATGGCTACACCTTC
CSVDRVTYGYTF
>TRBV27|NA|TRBD2|TRBJ2-7|13
TGTGCCAGCAGAGAACTAGCGGGAAACGAGCAGTACTTC
CASRELAGNEQYF
>TRBV28|NA|TRBD2|TRBJ2-5|16
TGTGCCAGCAGTTTAGCCCCGGACGGGGGGACAGAGACCCAGTACTTC
CASSLAPDGGTETQYF
>TRBV11-2|NA|NA|TRBJ1-2|14
TGTGCCAGCAGCTTAGATATGGGGGGCTATGGCTACACCTTC
CASSLDMGGYGYTF
>TRBV29-1|once|TRBD2|TRBJ2-7|18
TGCAGCGTTGAACTCCCATCAAGCCTAGCGGGAACCCCCTACGAGCAGTACTTC
CSVELPSSLAGTPYEQYF
>TRBV4-1|NA|NA|TRBJ2-1|15
TGCGCCAGCAGCCCTAATAGAGGCGTATACAATGAGCAGTTCTTC
CASSPNRGVYNEQFF
>TRBV7-9|once|NA|TRBJ2-5|12
TGTGCCAGCAGCTTAGTTGATGAGACCCAGTACTTC
CASSLVDETQYF
>TRBV7-8|NA|TRBD2|TRBJ2-6|19
TGTGCCAGCAGCTTAGGGACTAGCGGGAGTTATGGTGGGGCCAACGTCCTGACTTTC
CASSLGTSGSYGGANVLTF
>TRBV12-5|NA|NA|TRBJ1-5|11
TGTGCTAGTGGCCATAATCAGCCCCAGCATTTT
CASGHNQPQHF
>TRBV19|once|TRBD2|TRBJ2-1|16
TGTGCCAGTAGTATAGTTCCGGGACTAGCGGACAATGAGCAGTTCTTC
CASSIVPGLADNEQFF
>TRBV29-1|once|TRBD2|TRBJ2-1|15
TGCAGCGTTGAAGGGACTAGCGGTTCCTACAATGAGCAGTTCTTC
CSVEGTSGSYNEQFF
>TRBV6-5|NA|NA|TRBJ1-1|13
TGTGCCAGCAGTCCCGGGACGGTCCTTGAAGCTTTCTTT
CASSPGTVLEAFF
>TRBV7-3|NA|NA|TRBJ2-7|16
TGTGCCAGCAACCCCCCCGGGACGGAGAGCTCCTACGAGCAGTACTTC
CASNPPGTESSYEQYF
>TRBV13|NA|NA|TRBJ1-2|14
TGTGCCAGCAGCTTGGGTACTGGTAGCTATGGCTACACCTTC
CASSLGTGSYGYTF
>TRBV27|NA|TRBD1|TRBJ2-7|16
TGTGCCAGCAGTGTCCGGGACAGGGGTAATACCTACGAGCAGTACTTC
CASSVRDRGNTYEQYF
>TRBV30|NA|TRBD1|TRBJ1-1|15
TGTGCCTGCAAAACCCGGGACAGGGGGAGGACTGAAGCTTTCTTT
CACKTRDRGRTEAFF
>TRBV6-5|NA|NA|TRBJ2-7|13
TGTGCCAGCAGTTACTCTCAGGGCTACGAGCAGTACTTC
CASSYSQGYEQYF
>TRBV19|NA|TRBD1|TRBJ2-7|12
TGTGCCAGCGCCACAGGGGGCTACGAGCAGTACTTC
CASATGGYEQYF
>TRBV28|NA|TRBD2|TRBJ2-5|16
TGTGCCAGCAGTTTATATACTAGCGGGAGCCTAGAGACCCAGTACTTC
CASSLYTSGSLETQYF
>TRBV7-7|NA|NA|TRBJ1-1|10
TGTGCCAGCGGGGAGAGGGACATAGTCTTT
CASGERDIVF
>TRBV11-2|NA|NA|TRBJ2-5|13
TGTGCCAGCAGCTCCCGGGATCAAGAGACCCAGTACTTC
CASSSRDQETQYF
>TRBV6-5|NA|NA|TRBJ1-2|15
TGTGCCAGCAGTTACGGAGGGGCGCTGGCCGGGGGCTACACCTTC
CASSYGGALAGGYTF
>TRBV9|NA|NA|TRBJ2-7|14
TGTGCCAGCAGCGTAGGTGGAGGGGACTACGAGCAGTACTTC
CASSVGGGDYEQYF
>TRBV27|NA|NA|TRBJ1-5|16
TGTGCCAGCAGTTTTATTCAGGACAGACCAATCAAACCCCAGCATTTT
CASSFIQDRPIKPQHF
>TRBV10-1|NA|NA|TRBJ1-5|17
TGCGCCAGCAGTGAGAAAAGACAGGAAGAAAGCAATCAGCCCCAGCATTTT
CASSEKRQEESNQPQHF
>TRBV4-1|NA|NA|TRBJ1-4|13
TGCGCCACTCAGGACACCTTTAATGAAAAACTGTTTTTT
CATQDTFNEKLFF
>TRBV28|few|NA|TRBJ1-5|12
TGTGCCAGCAGTTGGGATTTGCAGCCCCAGCATTTT
CASSWDLQPQHF
>TRBV7-9|NA|NA|TRBJ2-3|17
TGTGCCAGCAGCTTAGTGGGCCCCACAGGGAGGTCAGATACGCAGTATTTT
CASSLVGPTGRSDTQYF
>TRBV18|NA|TRBD2|TRBJ2-3|17
TGTGCCAGCTCCCCTGGGGCTAGCGGGAGTGAAGGGGATACGCAGTATTTT
CASSPGASGSEGDTQYF
>TRBV5-6|once|NA|TRBJ2-7|12
TGTGCCAGCAGCTTGCGGGGCTCCGAGCAGTACTTC
CASSLRGSEQYF
>TRBV29-1|NA|NA|TRBJ2-7|11
TGCAGCGTCGTTACCGTCTACGAGCAGTACTTC
CSVVTVYEQYF
>TRBV28|NA|TRBD2|TRBJ2-7|18
TGTGCCAGCAGGCACAGACCGGGACTAGCGGTCAGGGCCTACGAGCAGTACTTC
CASRHRPGLAVRAYEQYF
>TRBV29-1|NA|NA|TRBJ2-1|13
TGCAGCGTCGTTTACTTCTCCTACAATGAGCAGTTCTTC
CSVVYFSYNEQFF
>TRBV5-8|NA|NA|TRBJ2-7|14
TGTGCCAGCAACCCCATCTCTGTACTGACCGAGCAGTACTTC
CASNPISVLTEQYF
>TRBV11-2|NA|TRBD2|TRBJ2-7|14
TGTGCCAGCAGCTTAGGGCTAGCGGATTACGAGCAGTACTTC
CASSLGLADYEQYF
>TRBV15|NA|TRBD1|TRBJ2-1|16
TGTGCCACCAGCAGAGAGGAAGGGGGCGCTTTTTATGAGCAGTTCTTC
CATSREEGGAFYEQFF
>TRBV7-8|NA|NA|TRBJ2-7|17
TGTGCCAGCAGCCTCTCAGGTTCCCTACGAGCGAGTGACGGGCAGTACTTC
CASSLSGSLRASDGQYF
>TRBV27|NA|NA|TRBJ2-5|14
TGTGCCAGCAGTTTGAAGGACAGTAAAGAGACCCAGTACTTC
CASSLKDSKETQYF
>TRBV28|NA|NA|TRBJ1-4|13
TGTGCCAGCGGGCCCTGGGGGGATGAAAAACTGTTTTTT
CASGPWGDEKLFF
>TRBV7-3|NA|NA|TRBJ2-1|16
TGTGCCAGCAGCCTCCATGTGGCGGGGGCGTTCAATGAGCAGTTCTTC
CASSLHVAGAFNEQFF
>TRBV6-1|NA|TRBD1|TRBJ2-7|14
TGTGCCAGCAGGAGCGACAGGGGTGGCTACGAGCAGTACTTC
CASRSDRGGYEQYF
>TRBV7-8|NA|NA|TRBJ2-7|13
TGTGCCAGCAGCTACCAGGCCTCCTACGAGCAGTACTTC
CASSYQASYEQYF
>TRBV29-1|NA|TRBD1|TRBJ1-1|12
TGCAGCGCCGGGACAGGGAGTTCTGAAGCTTTCTTT
CSAGTGSSEAFF
>TRBV7-3|NA|TRBD2|TRBJ2-2|20
TGTGCCAGCAGCATTACGGGCTACAGGGCTAGCGGGAGATTTACCGGGGAGCTGTTTTTT
CASSITGYRASGRFTGELFF
>TRBV19|NA|TRBD2|TRBJ2-5|16
TGTGCCAGTAGTATAGGGACTAGCGGGAGTCGAGAGACCCAGTACTTC
CASSIGTSGSRETQYF
>TRBV27|NA|NA|TRBJ2-5|11
TGTGCCAGCAGTTTTTGGGGAACCCAGTACTTC
CASSFWGTQYF
>TRBV13|NA|TRBD1|TRBJ2-5|15
TGTGCCAGCAGCCCCCGGACAGGGGGGGTAGAGACCCAGTACTTC
CASSPRTGGVETQYF
>TRBV18|NA|NA|TRBJ1-2|14
TGTGCCAGCTCACCGAATGGACACGCCTATGGCTACACCTTC
CASSPNGHAYGYTF
>TRBV7-8|NA|NA|TRBJ2-7|15
TGTGCCAGCAGCGAAGGCGTTCCGAGCTCCTACGAGCAGTACTTC
CASSEGVPSSYEQYF
>TRBV10-3|NA|TRBD2|TRBJ2-3|15
TGTGCCTCTCAATGGACTAGCGGTCGCACAGATACGCAGTATTTT
CASQWTSGRTDTQYF